The rows below give T cell receptor beta chains drawn from one sample of a study of blood T cells in healthy people across ages. TCRdb re-derived calls from the 5' RACE reads in MiXCR, one entry per CDR3 protein. The sample comprises some 1,500,000 distinct CDR3 sequences, roughly 43% of which are singletons, and more than 4% rests with the top ten. The specimen sequenced was blood. The receptors come from a woman under 30 in good health. Both conserved end residues are part of each CDR3. D genes are given only for firm matches. For some rows the clone size is stated as once, few or many, or as a class when expanded; others skip it.

-	few	TRBV7-8	TRBJ1-2	TGTGCCAGCAGCCGACTTTTAGGGGGGAATGGCTACACCTTC	CASSRLLGGNGYTF
TRBD1	-	TRBV7-2	TRBJ1-2	TGTGCCAGCAGCTTAACAGGGGGGCCATTCCTCGTCGACACCTTC	CASSLTGGPFLVDTF
TRBD2	-	TRBV7-9	TRBJ2-3	TGTGCCAGCAGCTTTACAGTCCCCGGGAGGAACACAGATACGCAGTATTTT	CASSFTVPGRNTDTQYF
TRBD1	many	TRBV29-1	TRBJ1-5	TGCAGCGTTGGCCCCGGGACAGCCGATCAGCCCCAGCATTTT	CSVGPGTADQPQHF
-	few	TRBV3-1	TRBJ2-5	TGTGCCAGCAGCCAGATAGCAGGAGGGGAAGAGACCCAGTACTTC	CASSQIAGGEETQYF
-	few	TRBV5-1	TRBJ2-5	TGCGCCAGCAGCTTGTCGTCATTTGGGGAGACCCAGTACTTC	CASSLSSFGETQYF
TRBD2	few	TRBV9	TRBJ2-5	TGTGCCAGCAGCTTCAGGACTAGCGGGGGGGCCCAAGAGACCCAGTACTTC	CASSFRTSGGAQETQYF
-	-	TRBV30	TRBJ2-3	TGTGCCTGGAGTCTTAGACGAGATACGCAGTATTTT	CAWSLRRDTQYF
-	many	TRBV7-8	TRBJ1-2	TGTGCCAGCAGCTTACCGGGGGTGAACTATGGCTACACCTTC	CASSLPGVNYGYTF
-	-	TRBV12-5	TRBJ2-7	TGTGCTAGTGGTTTGGTTGACGGGCCTGAGCAGTACTTC	CASGLVDGPEQYF
TRBD2	-	TRBV10-3	TRBJ2-1	TGTGCCATCAGTGAAGGGACTAGCGGAGATGAGCAGTTCTTC	CAISEGTSGDEQFF
-	few	TRBV6-5	TRBJ1-1	TGTGCCAGCAGTTACTCGTCAGGGAGCGAAGCTTTCTTT	CASSYSSGSEAFF
TRBD2	-	TRBV20-1	TRBJ2-7	TGCAGTGCTAGAGGTCGGACTAGCGGGGTTAGCTCCTACAATGAGCAGTACTTC	CSARGRTSGVSSYNEQYF
-	-	TRBV5-4	TRBJ1-1	TGTGCCAGCAGCTTGAAGTGGGGGAGGACTGAAGCTTTCTTT	CASSLKWGRTEAFF
TRBD2	few	TRBV7-6	TRBJ2-1	TGTGCCAGCAGCCGGACTAGCGGGAGGGCTCTTAAGCAGTTCTTC	CASSRTSGRALKQFF
TRBD2	few	TRBV24-1	TRBJ2-1	TGTGCCACCAGTGATTGGCTAGCGGCGAACAATGAGCAGTTCTTC	CATSDWLAANNEQFF
TRBD1	-	TRBV6-5	TRBJ1-2	TGTGCCAGCAGTCACCGACAGGGCAACTACGGCTACACCTTC	CASSHRQGNYGYTF
-	few	TRBV6-2/TRBV6-3	TRBJ1-5	TGTGCCAGCAGTCCCGGAGGGGAGGGCAATCAGCCCCAGCATTTT	CASSPGGEGNQPQHF
-	many	TRBV9	TRBJ2-4	TGTGCCAGCAGCGTACTCCCAGGGACCAAAAACATTCAGTACTTC	CASSVLPGTKNIQYF
TRBD1	-	TRBV27	TRBJ1-2	TGTGCCAGCAGTTTATCGACAGGGCAAACCTTTCCCTATGGCTACACCTTC	CASSLSTGQTFPYGYTF
-	few	TRBV7-2	TRBJ1-2	TGTGCCAGCAGCTTAGTAGATTGGGGGGCAGGGGGCTACACCTTC	CASSLVDWGAGGYTF
TRBD1	-	TRBV18	TRBJ2-7	TGTGCCAGCTCACCACTGCGGACAGGGAGCTCCTACGAGCAGTACTTC	CASSPLRTGSSYEQYF
TRBD2	few	TRBV27	TRBJ2-7	TGTGCCAGCAGCAGGGCGGGAGGCACCTACGAGCAGTACTTC	CASSRAGGTYEQYF
TRBD2	-	TRBV7-2	TRBJ2-1	TGTGCCAGCAGCACCGGCATCTGGGGGCGGGGGGACTCCTACAATGAGCAGTTCTTC	CASSTGIWGRGDSYNEQFF
TRBD1	-	TRBV12-3/TRBV12-4	TRBJ1-4	TGTGCCAGCAGTTTAGGAGACAGGGGAACTAATGAAAAACTGTTTTTT	CASSLGDRGTNEKLFF
TRBD2	-	TRBV5-1	TRBJ2-7	TGCGCCAGCAAACTTAGCGGGAGTCCCTCCTACAATGAGCAGTACTTC	CASKLSGSPSYNEQYF
TRBD1	-	TRBV10-3	TRBJ2-3	TGTGCCATCAGTGAACCTGACAGGGGCACAGATACGCAGTATTTT	CAISEPDRGTDTQYF
-	-	TRBV2	TRBJ2-2	TGTGCCACAAGCAGGGTTCTGGACACCGGGGAGCTGTTTTTT	CATSRVLDTGELFF
TRBD2	few	TRBV12-3/TRBV12-4	TRBJ2-1	TGTGCCAGCAGTTTGGGGATAGCGGGGGGCTATGAGCAGTTCTTC	CASSLGIAGGYEQFF
-	few	TRBV5-1	TRBJ2-7	TGCGCCAGCCGAGGGACATTCTCTTCCTACGAGCAGTACTTC	CASRGTFSSYEQYF
-	-	TRBV29-1	TRBJ1-2	TGCAGCGTTTCGACAGGTTCTAACTATGGCTACACCTTC	CSVSTGSNYGYTF
TRBD2	-	TRBV28	TRBJ2-7	TGTGCCAGCAGTCCAACTAGCGACCCCTACGAGCAGTACTTC	CASSPTSDPYEQYF
-	-	TRBV20-1	TRBJ2-1	TGCAGTGCTAGACTACTCACATACAATGAGCAGTTCTTC	CSARLLTYNEQFF
TRBD1	once	TRBV12-5	TRBJ2-2	TGTGCAATGGGGACAGGGATGAACACCGGGGAGCTGTTTTTT	CAMGTGMNTGELFF
TRBD1	-	TRBV25-1	TRBJ2-7	TGTGCCAGCAGTGGTCAAACGGGACAGGGGGCCTACGAGCAGTACTTC	CASSGQTGQGAYEQYF
-	few	TRBV6-1	TRBJ1-3	TGTGCCAGCGGCAGCCTGAGCTCTGGAAACACCATATATTTT	CASGSLSSGNTIYF
TRBD1	-	TRBV20-1	TRBJ1-2	TGCAGTGCTAGATGGGACAGGGTAGACTATGGCTACACCTTC	CSARWDRVDYGYTF
-	many	TRBV29-1	TRBJ2-1	TGCAGCGTCCCCAAGGGGACGTATTACAATGAGCAGTTCTTC	CSVPKGTYYNEQFF
-	-	TRBV18	TRBJ2-1	TGTGCCAGCTCACCTCTTGGACAGAATGAGCAGTTCTTC	CASSPLGQNEQFF
-	-	TRBV5-1	TRBJ2-7	TGCGCCAGCAGCTTGGCCTCCAGGGGAATGAGCTCCTACGAGCAGTACTTC	CASSLASRGMSSYEQYF
-	-	TRBV4-3	TRBJ2-7	TGCGCCAGCAGCCAAGATAGTGGCCCGTTTTCCTACGAGCAGTACTTC	CASSQDSGPFSYEQYF
-	-	TRBV9	TRBJ1-1	TGTGCCAGCAGCGTAGACCAGAACACTGAAGCTTTCTTT	CASSVDQNTEAFF
-	-	TRBV7-2	TRBJ1-5	TGTGCCAGCAGCTTCTCCAGCAGGGCGTTGCAGCCCCAGCATTTT	CASSFSSRALQPQHF
TRBD2	-	TRBV7-8	TRBJ2-1	TGTGCCAGCAGCTTATTAACTAGCGGGTACAGTGAGCAGTTCTTC	CASSLLTSGYSEQFF
-	-	TRBV27	TRBJ2-1	TGTGCCAGCAGTTTATCGCTGAGCTCCTACAATGAGCGGTTCTTC	CASSLSLSSYNERFF
TRBD1	-	TRBV6-7	TRBJ1-2	TGTGCCATCTCGGTGCAGGGGGCAGAAAACTATGGCTACACCTTC	CAISVQGAENYGYTF
-	-	TRBV6-5	TRBJ1-1	TGTGCCAGCAGTTACTCTAACAGACGGAACACTGAAGCTTTCTTT	CASSYSNRRNTEAFF
-	-	TRBV6-4	TRBJ1-5	TGTGCCAGCAGTGACTCGGGCAGCCCAGCTGTCTATAGCAATCAGCCCCAGCATTTT	CASSDSGSPAVYSNQPQHF
-	few	TRBV24-1	TRBJ1-5	TGTGCCACCGCCCGGGGGGGGAAAGGCAATCAGCCCCAGCATTTT	CATARGGKGNQPQHF
TRBD1	-	TRBV20-1	TRBJ1-5	TGCAGTGCTAGAGATCGCAGGAGGGGGCGAGAGCCCCAGCATTTT	CSARDRRRGREPQHF
-	few	TRBV12-3/TRBV12-4	TRBJ1-5	TGTGCCAGCAGTTTTTGGCCTAGCAATCAGCCCCAGCATTTT	CASSFWPSNQPQHF
TRBD2	few	TRBV12-3/TRBV12-4	TRBJ2-1	TGTGCCAGCAGCTATACCGGGACTAGACATGAGCAGTTCTTC	CASSYTGTRHEQFF
-	few	TRBV20-1	TRBJ2-5	TGCAGTGCTAGGATCCGGGGTGGAGAGACCCAGTACTTC	CSARIRGGETQYF
-	-	TRBV11-2	TRBJ1-3	TGTGCCGGCAGCCAAAACGTTGGAAACACCATATATTTT	CAGSQNVGNTIYF
-	few	TRBV9	TRBJ1-2	TGTGCCAGCAATAAGGATTTCTATGGCTACACCTTC	CASNKDFYGYTF
TRBD1	few	TRBV25-1	TRBJ1-4	TGTGCCAGCAGTGCGGCAGGGGGCCGTGAAAAACTGTTTTTT	CASSAAGGREKLFF
-	-	TRBV4-1	TRBJ2-7	TGCGCCAGCAGCCAAGATCGGCAGGGTCAAGTCTCCTACGAGCAGTACTTC	CASSQDRQGQVSYEQYF